These 10 T cell receptor beta chains share one sample of origin, sequenced in a study of T cells in Graves' hyperthyroidism and ophthalmopathy. TCR beta CDR3 regions were amplified from RNA. HTBI primers were employed in a first-round RT-PCR of the TCR CDR3. Each CDR3 protein gets one entry after TCRdb re-called the multiplex PCR reads with MiXCR. The sample lists fewer than 400,000 distinct CDR3 sequences; around 25% were seen once. Sequenced material: blood. The receptors derive from a man aged 50 or older with Graves' hyperthyroidism.

The CDR3 is CAISLGSSTDTQYF. DNA of the CDR3: TGTGCCATCAGTTTGGGCAGTAGCACAGATACGCAGTATTTT. The chain uses TRBV10-3 and TRBJ2-3; D call uncertain. Deletions cut 5 bases from V and 0 bases from J, with 9 bases between. This CDR3 region has 14 residues. The germline gives CDR1 ENHRY, CDR2 SYGVKD.

This clonotype was observed a few times. This chain uses TRBV7-2 with TRBJ2-7; TRBD2 matches at 8 bases. Germline V lookup: CDR1 SGHTA, CDR2 FQGNSA. The CDR3 runs to 15 residues. Germline trimming cut 1 base from V and 4 bases from J; bases unmatched to any gene: 6. The CDR3 loop reads CASSLGTSGFYEQYF. The DNA of the CDR3 is TGTGCCAGCAGCTTAGGAACTAGCGGCTTTTACGAGCAGTACTTC.

The chain links TRBV7-3 to TRBJ2-7; 11 bases map to TRBD1. The V gene's germline CDR1 is SGHTA and CDR2 FQGTGA. Losses at the gene ends were 5 bases for V and 6 bases for J; bases not matched to a gene: 3. The CDR3 sequence is 13 residues long. In DNA form, the CDR3 reads TGTGCCAGCAGCCCGGACAGGGGGCGCGAGCAGTACTTC. The encoded protein is CASSPDRGREQYF.

The V gene is TRBV14, the J gene TRBJ1-3; no definite D call. Trimming removed 4 bases at V and 8 bases at J, with 27 bases between. This CDR3 has 18 residues. Germline CDR1 SGHDN, CDR2 FVKESK. CDR3 coding DNA: TGTGCCAGCAGCCCCCCTAAGGCGAGGCTTCGGCTCTGGGACACCATATATTTT. Translating it yields CASSPPKARLRLWDTIYF.

The rearrangement joins TRBV12-5 to TRBJ2-1; D remains unclear. This CDR3 contains 12 residues. V lost 7 bases to trimming and J lost 0 bases, with 4 bases between them. Germline V gene sequence: CDR1 LGHNT, CDR2 FRNRAP. DNA of the CDR3: TGTGCTAGTGTCCCCTCCTACAATGAGCAGTTCTTC. Its translation: CASVPSYNEQFF.

This clonotype came up a few times. This sequence joins TRBV2 and TRBJ2-5; maybe TRBD2 (6 bases). The V end lost 5 bases, the J end lost 2 bases, and 15 bases lay between the germline ends. Germline V gene data show CDR1 as SNHLY and CDR2 as FYNNEI. This CDR3 has 15 amino acids. CDR3 nucleotide sequence: TGTGCCAGCAGTAAATACCTGGGGGGACAAGAGACCCAGTACTTC. It codes for CASSKYLGGQETQYF.

This sequence joins TRBV5-6 and TRBJ2-6, with 7 bases that match TRBD2. Unmatched junction bases numbered 1, after V lost 4 bases and J lost 0 bases. CDR1 and CDR2 (germline): SGHDT, YYEEEE. The CDR3 loop spans 15 amino acids. The CDR3 region is CASSRGGSGANVLTF. CDR3 coding DNA: TGTGCCAGCAGCCGCGGGGGCTCTGGGGCCAACGTCCTGACTTTC. The whole variable domain, filled in from reference TRBV5-6 and TRBJ2-6, reads DAGVTQSPTHLIKTRGQQVTLRCSPKSGHDTVSWYQQALGQGPQFIFQYYEEEERQRGNFPDRFSGHQFPNYSSELNVNALLLGDSALYLCASSRGGSGANVLTFGAGSRLTVL.

This clonotype was observed once. The rearrangement links TRBV11-2 to TRBJ2-1; TRBD2 agrees at 12 bases. V lost 0 bases, J lost 5 bases, and 5 bases stayed unmatched. The CDR3 loop spans 17 amino acids. Germline CDR1 SGHAT, CDR2 FQNNGV. The chain's CDR3 is CASSLDRLAGEDNEQFF. CDR3 DNA: TGTGCCAGCAGCTTAGATCGACTAGCGGGAGAGGACAATGAGCAGTTCTTC.

In regard to this clonotype: A much larger clone is a single base away; this may be a read error. The chain combines TRBV7-2 with TRBJ2-3, with 7 bases identical to TRBD2. The CDR3 has 15 residues. The germline V gene encodes CDR1 SGHTA and CDR2 FQGNSA. This chain's CDR3 is CASSLLAARTGTQYF. The CDR3 DNA sequence: TGTGCCAGCAGCCTCCTAGCGGCCCGCACAGGTACGCAGTATTTT.

The chain has TRBV11-2 and TRBJ2-4; D is tentatively TRBD1 or TRBD2 (5 bases each). V gave up 3 bases and J gave up 0 bases, with 18 bases separating them. The CDR3 length is 18 residues. Germline assignment: CDR1 SGHAT and CDR2 FQNNGV. The CDR3 is CASSLTVLGGLAKNIQYF. DNA for the CDR3: TGTGCCAGCAGCTTGACAGTTCTGGGTGGACTAGCCAAAAACATTCAGTACTTC. Full variable domain (missing parts from reference TRBV11-2 and TRBJ2-4): EAGVAQSPRYKIIEKRQSVAFWCNPISGHATLYWYQQILGQGPKLLIQFQNNGVVDDSQLPKDRFSAERLKGVDSTLKIQPAKLEDSAVYLCASSLTVLGGLAKNIQYFGAGTRLSVL.